The clone carrying this T cell receptor (beta chain) was seen once. Per germline, CDR1 GTSNPN and CDR2 SVGIG (reference sequence). After removal of 0 bases from V and 7 bases from J, the junction contained 4 bases not matched to a gene. The CDR3 sequence is 13 residues long. Cohort allocation depended upon clinical history that participants reported. The data were obtained in a study of blood T cell repertoires in COVID-19. Assay used: immunoSEQ multiplex PCR; TCRdb lists only in-frame clones, some missing. Among 250,000 or so clones listed, roughly four fifths were seen once. The V and J genes are TRBV30 and TRBJ1-2, with 8 bases aligning to TRBD1. This receptor was taken from a man aged 55 to 70 who had recovered from COVID-19. The sequenced material came from PBMCs or T cells enriched from blood (not recorded which). CDR3: CAWSVQGAGGYTF. The CDR3 bases are TGTGCCTGGAGTGTGCAGGGGGCGGGTGGCTACACCTTC.